This TCR beta chain stems from a study of post-analysis software for immune sequencing data. Turning to the study itself: The study covered relapsing-remitting, secondary progressive and progressive-relapsing courses of multiple sclerosis.

CDR1 and CDR2 from the germline V gene are SGHTA and FQGNSA. V lost 5 bases and J lost 10; bases outside the gene matches: 13. The CDR3 has 16 amino acids. Unique molecular identifiers were carried by the TCR beta cDNA libraries. Researchers reported 400,000 to 550,000 cDNA molecules coming from approximately 0.91 to 9.4 million T cells. A single record per CDR3 protein comes from TCRdb applying MiXCR to the PCR reads. The sample includes fewer than 850,000 distinct CDR3 sequences, roughly 29% of them seen just once. This clonotype came up many times. Its antigen is not known. Study-level findings and limits: Compared against controls, patients with multiple sclerosis displayed significantly lower normalized Chao1 diversity. TRBV5-6, TRBV5-1 and TRBV20-1 were among four to six TRBV segments more frequent in patients than controls.

The chain uses TRBV7-2 and TRBJ1-6; TRBD1 matches at 8 bases. This receptor was obtained from a girl between 5 and 17 years old with multiple sclerosis. The sample was blood. Here the CDR3 DNA reads TGTGCCAGCAGCCAGGGTTTTGACAGGGGTGTATCACCCCTCCACTTT. Translated: CASSQGFDRGVSPLHF.